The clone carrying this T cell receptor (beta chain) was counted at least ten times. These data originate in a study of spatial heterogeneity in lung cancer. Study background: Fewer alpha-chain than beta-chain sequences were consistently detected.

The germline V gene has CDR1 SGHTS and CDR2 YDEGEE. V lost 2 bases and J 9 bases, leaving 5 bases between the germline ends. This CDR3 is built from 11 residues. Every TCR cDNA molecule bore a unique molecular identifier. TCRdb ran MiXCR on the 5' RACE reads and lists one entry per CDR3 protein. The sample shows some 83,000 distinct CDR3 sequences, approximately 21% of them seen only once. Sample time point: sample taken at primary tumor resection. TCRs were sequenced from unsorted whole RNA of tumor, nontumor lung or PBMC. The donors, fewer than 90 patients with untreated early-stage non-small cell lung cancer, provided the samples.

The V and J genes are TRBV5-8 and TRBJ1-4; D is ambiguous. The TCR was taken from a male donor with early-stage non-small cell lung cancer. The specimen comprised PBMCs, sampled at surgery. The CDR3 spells CASSFSQKLFF. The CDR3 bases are TGTGCCAGCAGCTTTTCCCAAAAACTGTTTTTT.